The present T cell receptor (beta chain) was sequenced within a study of HIV-infected patients and healthy controls. Study results and limitations: HIV-associated CDR3 frequencies dropped significantly during therapy; CMV-associated ones, mostly rising, changed nonsignificantly. Significantly higher mean Gini indices appeared in HIV-infected repertoires, possibly reflecting oligoclonality.

From germline, CDR1 is SGHNT and CDR2 YYREEE (reference sequence). Trimming removed 4 bases from V and 9 bases from J; junction bases left unmatched: 13. The length of the CDR3 is 14 residues. Reverse transcription used around 500 ng RNA and constant-region primers for alpha and beta. Alpha and beta chain libraries were made separately by chain-specific third strand synthesis with multiplexing indices. TCRdb reprocessed the 5' RACE reads via MiXCR and lists one record per CDR3 protein. The sample includes roughly 9,100 distinct CDR3 sequences, about 6% of them seen just once. The repertoire came from unfractionated whole blood and reflected all unsorted peripheral T cells. As controls, about ten uninfected healthy donors gave samples, and several gave two samples approximately three months apart. By share of the sample, this clonotype is medium-sized. What it recognizes is unknown.

Material for sequencing was blood. V usage is TRBV5-4 and J usage is TRBJ2-7; 7 bases are a match to TRBD2. This clonotype was obtained from an adult in good health. The CDR3 region has the DNA TGTGCCAGCAGCCTGCGGGAGATCCTGGAGGGGCAGTACTTC. Translated, it gives CASSLREILEGQYF.